The 21 T cell receptor beta chains in this list originate from one sample, sequenced in a study of T cell responses to AZD1222 COVID-19 vaccine. Repertoires were generated with immunoSEQ multiplex PCR, while TCRdb's copy carries only in-frame clones and drops some. The data contain around 180,000 clones, around 86% of them singletons. The material sequenced was peripheral blood, taken on day 0 of MenACWY control vaccination. The receptors were sampled from an adult in good health.

V gene TRBV21-1 combines with J gene TRBJ2-1. TRBV21-1 is given as a pseudogene. The CDR3 extends over 12 amino acids. In DNA form, the CDR3 reads TGTGCCAGCAGCAAGGGACACAATGAGCAGTTCTTC. Translation gives CASSKGHNEQFF.

V is TRBV7-2 and J is TRBJ2-5; D unresolved. This CDR3 contains 14 residues. V lost 1 base and J 1 base, leaving 7 bases between the germline ends. Germline lookup yields CDR1 SGHTA and CDR2 FQGNSA. CDR3 amino acids: CASSLDGSQETQYF. The CDR3 DNA is TGTGCCAGCAGCTTAGACGGCTCCCAAGAGACCCAGTACTTC.

The chain carries TRBV6-2 or TRBV6-3 and TRBJ2-7; possibly TRBD1 for D (6 bases). Looked up from germline, CDR1 is MNHEY and CDR2 is SVGEGT. The CDR3 runs to 15 residues. Trimming took off 0 bases at V and 3 bases at J, with 12 bases between the two ends. The chain's CDR3 is CASSYSRGQGYEQYF. The CDR3 nucleotides read TGTGCCAGCAGTTACTCCAGGGGTCAGGGCTACGAGCAGTACTTC.

The chain combines TRBV6-2 or TRBV6-3 with TRBJ1-5; no clear D. This CDR3 is 11 amino acids long. Germline assignment: CDR1 MNHEY and CDR2 SVGEGT. The V end lost 6 bases, the J end lost 8 bases, and 8 bases lay between the germline ends. CDR3 in DNA: TGTGCCAGCAGCCGGGGAGAGCCCCAGCATTTT. It is translated as CASSRGEPQHF.

The chain uses TRBV5-1 and TRBJ2-7; D might be TRBD1 (6 bases). Germline values: CDR1 SGHRS, CDR2 YFSETQ. V shed 2 bases and J shed 3 bases, with 6 bases lying between them. The CDR3 contains 12 residues. CDR3 amino acids: CASSFRGYEQYF. The CDR3 nucleotides are TGCGCCAGCAGCTTCAGGGGCTACGAGCAGTACTTC.

CDR3 nucleotides: TGTGCCAGCAGCTTAGAGTCTAGCGGGAGGGTAGAGACCCAGTACTTC. As protein: CASSLESSGRVETQYF. V gene TRBV7-2 combines with J gene TRBJ2-5; 12 bases are a match to TRBD2. V shed 1 base and J 4 bases; nucleotides not matched to a gene: 4. The CDR3 length is 16 residues. Germline V CDR1 and CDR2: SGHTA, FQGNSA.

The table lists this clone with a count of one. This chain joins TRBV19 and TRBJ2-3, with TRBD1 matching over 9 bases. V lost 3 bases, J lost 1 base, and 2 bases stayed unmatched. CDR1 is LNHDA and CDR2 is SQIVND in the germline V gene (reference sequence). This CDR3 region has 15 residues. The CDR3 loop reads CASSIRTGGTDTQYF. The CDR3 region has the DNA TGTGCCAGTAGTATTCGGACAGGGGGCACAGATACGCAGTATTTT.

This chain connects TRBV28 to TRBJ1-2; 8 bases are shared with TRBD1. Germline values: CDR1 MDHEN, CDR2 SYDVKM. Unmatched junction bases numbered 5, after V lost 3 bases and J lost 2 bases. The CDR3 sequence is 15 residues long. The CDR3 sequence: CASSFIQGANYGYTF. DNA for the CDR3: TGTGCCAGCAGTTTTATCCAGGGGGCAAACTATGGCTACACCTTC.

This clone was detected only a few times. V gene TRBV5-4 combines with J gene TRBJ2-7; D may correspond to TRBD1 or TRBD2 (7 bases each). Trimming left V 0 bases short and J 1 base short, with 17 bases between. Looked up from germline, CDR1 is SGHNT and CDR2 is YYREEE (reference sequence). This CDR3 has 17 amino acids. CDR3 DNA sequence: TGTGCCAGCAGCTTGGCCGGGAGACAGGGAGGGTCCTACGAGCAGTACTTC. Protein: CASSLAGRQGGSYEQYF.

The chain employs TRBV5-4 and TRBJ1-5, with unresolved D. From germline, CDR1 is SGHNT and CDR2 YYREEE (reference sequence). The CDR3 covers 12 residues. V lost 3 bases and J lost 9, with 10 bases in between. For the CDR3, the DNA is TGTGCCAGCAGCTGGGAGCGTGGGCCCCAGCATTTT. As protein: CASSWERGPQHF.

With respect to this clone: One end of the junction does not line up with germline, which may come from a read error. The gene calls are TRBV5-1 and TRBJ1-4; TRBD1 aligns across 7 bases. This CDR3 region has 15 residues. In germline, CDR1 is SGHRS, CDR2 YFSETQ. CDR3 DNA: TGCGCCAGCACCCGACAGGGTGATGGACTTGAAGAACTGTTTTTT. It yields the protein CASTRQGDGLEELFF.

The genes are TRBV4-2 and TRBJ2-3; 8 nucleotides match TRBD2. This CDR3 spans 16 amino acids. The V and J ends lost 0 bases and 2 bases, in that order; junction bases with no gene match: 4. Germline V gene sequence: CDR1 LGHNA, CDR2 YNFKEQ. The DNA of the CDR3 is TGTGCCAGCAGCCAAGAAAGCGGGGGCGTCACAGATACGCAGTATTTT. It yields the protein CASSQESGGVTDTQYF.

This clone was found many times. V usage is TRBV7-9 and J usage is TRBJ1-2; no firm D call. This CDR3 has 15 amino acids. Germline V gives CDR1 SEHNR, CDR2 FQNEAQ (reference sequence). V lost 4 bases, J lost 2 bases, and 14 bases lay in between. The CDR3 loop reads CASSSFSGPNYGYTF. The CDR3 coding sequence is TGTGCCAGCAGCTCTTTTTCGGGTCCGAACTATGGCTACACCTTC.

This rearrangement joins TRBV28 to TRBJ1-2, with D possibly being TRBD1 (5 bases). V was shortened by 7 bases and J by 1 base, with 19 bases between the two germline ends. CDR1 is MDHEN, CDR2 SYDVKM, per germline. This CDR3 contains 16 residues. For the CDR3, the DNA is TGTGCCAGCATCACTAGTGGGGCAGGAAATAACTATGGCTACACCTTC. Translating it yields CASITSGAGNNYGYTF.

The rearrangement uses TRBV30 and TRBJ2-2; D gene unclear. V lost 2 bases and J 7 bases, leaving 5 bases between the germline ends. There are 11 residues in the CDR3. The germline V gene encodes CDR1 GTSNPN and CDR2 SVGIG (reference sequence). The CDR3 sequence: CAWSMSGELFF. In DNA form, the CDR3 reads TGTGCCTGGAGTATGAGCGGGGAGCTGTTTTTT.

The V call is TRBV3-1 (or the pseudogene TRBV3-2), the J call TRBJ2-7, with D possibly being TRBD1 (5 bases). CDR1 and CDR2 from the germline V gene are LGHDT and YNNKEL (reference sequence). Trimming took 0 bases from V and 6 from J, leaving 15 bases between them. The CDR3 length is 15 residues. The CDR3 DNA reads as TGTGCCAGCAGCCAAGATGTCAGGGCCTTCATCGAGCAGTACTTC. The encoded protein is CASSQDVRAFIEQYF.

The J gene is TRBJ2-3, the V gene TRBV13; D call uncertain. Trimming left V 0 bases short and J 4 bases short, with 5 bases between. CDR1 and CDR2 from the germline V gene are PRHDT and FYEKMQ (reference sequence). The CDR3 sequence is 13 residues long. DNA for the CDR3: TGTGCCAGCAGCTTAGGCTCGGCAGATACGCAGTATTTT. It specifies CASSLGSADTQYF.

The CDR3 DNA reads TGTGCCAGCAGGACTAGGGTAGCTAACAATTCGCCTGAAGCTTTCTTT. It encodes CASRTRVANNSPEAFF. The chain carries TRBV21-1 and TRBJ1-1. TRBV21-1 represents a pseudogene. There are 16 residues in the CDR3.

The CDR3 region is CASSLARLDNEQFF. The CDR3 DNA sequence: TGTGCCAGCAGCTTAGCGAGACTCGACAATGAGCAGTTCTTC. The chain has TRBV7-2 and TRBJ2-1; D gene uncertain. CDR1 is SGHTA and CDR2 is FQGNSA in the germline V gene. The V end was cut by 0 bases, the J end by 5 bases, with 8 bases between. This CDR3 contains 14 residues.

The chain joins TRBV6-4 to TRBJ1-4; tentatively, D is TRBD1 (5 bases). This CDR3 spans 18 amino acids. Deletions cut 2 bases from V and 8 bases from J, with 24 bases between. From germline, CDR1 is MRHNA and CDR2 SNTAGT. The CDR3 DNA reads TGTGCCAGCAGTGACGGATTAGGGGCGGAGGCCCCCTGCGAAAAACTGTTTTTT. This encodes CASSDGLGAEAPCEKLFF.

The chain employs TRBV3-1 (or the pseudogene TRBV3-2) and TRBJ2-7; 9 bases match TRBD2. The CDR3 contains 14 residues. Germline CDR1 and CDR2: LGHDT and YNNKEL (reference sequence). V was clipped by 4 bases and J by 3 bases; unmatched bases: 4. CDR3 protein: CASSLQTSGYEQYF. CDR3 DNA sequence: TGTGCCAGCAGCCTCCAGACTAGCGGCTACGAGCAGTACTTC.